The rows below give T cell receptor beta chains drawn from one sample of a study of glioma-infiltrating T cells after dendritic cell vaccination. Clones were sequenced by immunoSEQ multiplex PCR, and TCRdb holds only the in-frame ones, with some missing. The sample includes 100,000 to 120,000 clones, roughly 89% of them seen just once. The sample in question was blood, obtained after dendritic cell vaccination. The receptors stem from a human donor with glioblastoma. The CDR3 runs from the conserved cysteine through the conserved F or W. A D gene is named only where the DNA matches it firmly. Clone size is stated in some rows and not others, as once, few, many or a class when expanded.

clone_size	cdr3_length	v_call	d_call	j_call	cdr3_nt	cdr3_aa
NA	16	TRBV5-1	NA	TRBJ2-7	TGCGCCAGCAGCTTAGATTCAGGGCAAGTCTACTACGAGCAGTACTTC	CASSLDSGQVYYEQYF
NA	17	TRBV12-5	NA	TRBJ2-3	TGTGCTAGTGGTCCCCTACCCGGCAGGGTGGGCGGAGATACGCAGTATTTT	CASGPLPGRVGGDTQYF
few	14	TRBV6-6	TRBD1	TRBJ1-5	TGTGCCAGCAGCTATGGACAGGGGAATCAGCCCCAGCATTTT	CASSYGQGNQPQHF
NA	15	TRBV6-5	NA	TRBJ2-3	TGTGCCAGCAGTTACAATGGGGAGGGCACAGATACGCAGTATTTT	CASSYNGEGTDTQYF
NA	14	TRBV9	NA	TRBJ1-1	TGTGCCAGCAGCTCATCACGTCAAAAAAGGGAGGCTTTCTTT	CASSSSRQKREAFF
NA	15	TRBV19	TRBD2	TRBJ2-3	TGTGCCAGTAGTTTCACAGCGGGGGGCAGAGATACGCAGTATTTT	CASSFTAGGRDTQYF
once	18	TRBV7-9	NA	TRBJ2-5	TGTGCCAGCAGCCCCGTCGGTTTTGCGGGGGCGAACGAAGAGACCCAGTACTTC	CASSPVGFAGANEETQYF
once	16	TRBV27	TRBD1	TRBJ1-4	TGTGCCAGCAGTTTAGCGGGGAGTCAGGGGGCGGGAAAACTGTTTTTT	CASSLAGSQGAGKLFF
NA	12	TRBV10-3	NA	TRBJ1-1	TGTGCCACCGCGAGACAAGGGGCTGAAGCTTTCTTT	CATARQGAEAFF
NA	13	TRBV29-1	NA	TRBJ1-1	TGCAGCGTTGATCACTGGCGGGTCACTGAAGCTTTCTTT	CSVDHWRVTEAFF
NA	14	TRBV10-2	NA	TRBJ1-5	TGCGCCAGCGGGGGGTTTAATAGCAATCAGCCCCAGCATTTT	CASGGFNSNQPQHF
NA	16	TRBV5-1	TRBD2	TRBJ2-7	TGCGCCAGCAGTCTTGATCCGGGACTAGCGGGAGGGGTGCAGTACTTC	CASSLDPGLAGGVQYF
once	14	TRBV23-1	NA	TRBJ2-1	TGCGCCAGCAGTCATCGGGACTTCTACAATGAGCAGTTCTTC	CASSHRDFYNEQFF
NA	15	TRBV19	NA	TRBJ2-2	TGTGCCAGTAGTATCGACACCTCGCTCACCGGGGAGCTGTTTTTT	CASSIDTSLTGELFF
NA	13	TRBV7-9	NA	TRBJ2-2	TGTGCCAGCAGCTTAGACTTTGACGGGGAGCTGTTTTTT	CASSLDFDGELFF